This note documents a single TCR beta chain sequence. The antigen is not known. At the DNA level, this CDR3 is encoded by other sequences in the same sample as well. The sample is drawn from a study of shared clonotypes between healthy human individuals. Study-level information: The cohort comprised a couple of women and a few men. Their ages spanned 18 to 49 years. CD4 naive and memory got three plates each, CD8 naive two, CD8 memory one. General observations from the study: Sequencing depth was predicted to influence how clonotypes are shared among donors.

The table came from immunoSEQ multiplex PCR; TCRdb's copy has only in-frame clones and leaves some out. The sample yields 1,400,000 or so clones, approximately 98.5% seen once. A CD45RA-negative memory subset and a CD45RA+ naive subset were separated from the CD4+ cells. This CDR3 has 12 residues. The germline CDR1 and CDR2 sequences are LNHNV and YYDKDF (reference sequence). Trimming left V 3 bases short and J 2 bases short, with 4 bases between. This receptor was identified in a man younger than 45 in good health. The chain uses TRBV15 and TRBJ2-5; D ambiguous. The sequenced sample was naive CD4+ T cells sorted from blood. Described subset: CD45RA+ positively selected. The CDR3 DNA sequence: TGTGCCACCAGCAGGGTGCAAGAGACCCAGTACTTC. Its translation is CATSRVQETQYF.